A single T cell receptor beta chain is shown here with its context. This CDR3 is built from 14 residues. V was cut by 4 bases and J by 1 base, with 7 bases left in between. CDR1 is SNHLY, CDR2 FYNNEI, per germline. This record belongs to a study of blood T cell repertoires in COVID-19. Whole-study context: Sources were T cells, B-cell-depleted T cells, or PBMCs; the material itself was cDNA or gDNA.

Individuals aged roughly 18 to 95 years were recruited from fewer than 30 US areas. Participants were placed into cohorts based on the clinical history they reported. Per the original data handling: It was from reference gene primer amplification that nucleated cell counts were estimated. Produced via immunoSEQ multiplex PCR; TCRdb's table is partial and in-frame only. V, J and clone size reflect that table, while D and trimming were determined from the DNA. Found here are 95,000 to 150,000 clones, 84% of them singletons; the top ten hold approximately 3.6%. The TCR originated in a woman in her thirties who had recovered from COVID-19. Sequenced: PBMCs or T cells enriched from blood (not recorded which). The chain joins TRBV2 to TRBJ2-2; D not certain. The CDR3 here is CASSVLQNTGELFF. In DNA, the CDR3 is TGTGCCAGCAGTGTCTTACAGAACACCGGGGAGCTGTTTTTT.